These 17 T cell receptor beta chains came from one sample sequenced in a study of blood T cell repertoires in COVID-19. The protocol was immunoSEQ multiplex PCR, while the TCRdb copy is restricted to in-frame clones and leaves out a portion. The sample lists under 200,000 clones; 60% to 80% were seen once. Sequenced material: peripheral blood. The receptors were gathered from a man aged 65 to 79 with acute or convalescent COVID-19.

This chain connects TRBV19 to TRBJ2-7, with 8 bases lining up with TRBD1. The germline CDR1 and CDR2 sequences are LNHDA and SQIVND (reference sequence). Trimming removed 4 bases from V and 2 bases from J; junction bases left unmatched: 7. This CDR3 contains 15 residues. CDR3 sequence: CASSNTGGWPYEQYF. CDR3 bases: TGTGCCAGTAGTAACACAGGGGGATGGCCCTACGAGCAGTACTTC.

The gene calls are TRBV5-1 and TRBJ1-2; D ambiguous. The length of the CDR3 is 16 residues. V was cut by 0 bases and J by 8 bases, with 20 bases left in between. From germline, CDR1 is SGHRS and CDR2 YFSETQ. The CDR3 DNA reads as TGCGCCAGCAGCTTGGATCCTGGGCGTCGAGAGTTGGGCTACACCTTC. Protein product: CASSLDPGRRELGYTF.

In its sample, this clone was seen a few times. This chain links TRBV2 with TRBJ1-1; D is uncertain. The CDR3 sequence is 11 residues long. Germline assignment: CDR1 SNHLY and CDR2 FYNNEI. Trimming removed 2 bases at V and 8 bases at J, with 6 bases between. CDR3: CASSETWEAFF. The DNA for the CDR3 is TGTGCCAGCAGTGAAACATGGGAAGCTTTCTTT.

This rearrangement joins TRBV10-3 to TRBJ2-5, with TRBD2 matching over 12 bases. This CDR3 contains 18 residues. J gave up 2 bases and V 0 bases, and 7 bases lay outside the gene matches. CDR1 is ENHRY and CDR2 is SYGVKD in the germline V gene. The CDR3 loop reads CAISESGLAGNKQETQYF. The DNA for the CDR3 is TGTGCCATCAGTGAGTCGGGACTAGCGGGCAATAAACAAGAGACCCAGTACTTC.

Here the CDR3 DNA reads TGTGCCAGCAGCGACTCAGCTGAGCAGTTCTTC. It is translated as CASSDSAEQFF. The chain is built from TRBV28 and TRBJ2-1; D remains ambiguous. The CDR3 sequence is 11 residues long. Trimming removed 6 bases at V and 9 bases at J, with 9 bases between. From germline, CDR1 is MDHEN and CDR2 SYDVKM.

The chain couples TRBV19 to TRBJ1-1, with unresolved D. The germline CDR1 and CDR2 sequences are LNHDA and SQIVND (reference sequence). V was clipped by 3 bases and J by 4 bases, with 9 bases between them. This CDR3 is built from 13 residues. CDR3 DNA: TGTGCCAGTAGTATTCGGGTTGGCACTGAAGCTTTCTTT. Translating it yields CASSIRVGTEAFF.

This chain joins TRBV11-2 and TRBJ1-1; no firm D call. V lost 0 bases to trimming and J lost 5 bases, with 4 bases between them. The length of the CDR3 is 12 residues. Germline V gives CDR1 SGHAT, CDR2 FQNNGV. The chain's CDR3 is CASSLDRTEAFF. As DNA, the CDR3 is TGTGCCAGCAGCTTAGATAGAACTGAAGCTTTCTTT.

This clone was observed a handful of times. This chain links TRBV5-4 with TRBJ2-5; 7 nucleotides agree with TRBD2. After removal of 0 bases from V and 9 bases from J, the junction contained 8 bases not matched to a gene. This CDR3 region has 14 residues. From germline, CDR1 is SGHNT and CDR2 YYREEE (reference sequence). The CDR3 coding sequence is TGTGCCAGCAGCTTGGCTACCCTCCGGGAGGCCCAGTACTTC. Its translation is CASSLATLREAQYF.

This clone was seen just once. The chain recombines TRBV5-6 with TRBJ2-1; 15 nucleotides align to TRBD2. Germline V gene data show CDR1 as SGHDT and CDR2 as YYEEEE. The junction had 7 bases not matched to a gene; V was cut back by 4 bases and J by 8 bases. This CDR3 region has 16 residues. Written as DNA, the CDR3 is TGTGCCAGCAGCCACCGGACTAGCGGGAGGGCGGATGAGCAGTTCTTC. Translating it yields CASSHRTSGRADEQFF.

CDR3 sequence: CASSVQGAASTGELFF. CDR3 coding DNA: TGTGCCAGCAGTGTCCAGGGGGCGGCGAGCACCGGGGAGCTGTTTTTT. This sequence joins TRBV2 and TRBJ2-2, with 8 bases lining up with TRBD1. Per the germline V gene, CDR1 is SNHLY and CDR2 is FYNNEI. CDR3 length: 16 amino acids. The junction had 8 bases not matched to a gene; V was cut back by 4 bases and J by 4 bases.

This chain joins TRBV25-1 and TRBJ2-7, with TRBD1 matching over 7 bases. Losses at the gene ends were 8 bases for V and 1 base for J; bases not matched to a gene: 5. The CDR3 runs to 13 residues. Germline CDR1 is MGHDK and CDR2 is SYGVNS. CDR3 in DNA: TGTGCCAGCGGACGACAGGGATCCTACGAGCAGTACTTC. It codes for CASGRQGSYEQYF.

V gene TRBV18 combines with J gene TRBJ2-5; 7 bases are shared with TRBD2. Germline CDR1 and CDR2: KGHSH and LQKENI. The CDR3 extends over 17 amino acids. The V segment lost 4 bases and the J segment 2 bases; nucleotides outside the gene matches: 13. Written as DNA, the CDR3 is TGTGCCAGCTCACGGGTGGTCCGCGGGAGTCTTCAAGAGACCCAGTACTTC. This sequence encodes CASSRVVRGSLQETQYF.

Written as DNA, the CDR3 is TGTGCCAGCCGGGCCCTAGCTGGCTACACCTTC. Translated: CASRALAGYTF. The chain has TRBV6-5 and TRBJ1-2, with D hard to call. V was clipped by 8 bases and J by 7 bases, with 11 bases between them. Looked up from germline, CDR1 is MNHEY and CDR2 is SVGAGI. The length of the CDR3 is 11 residues.

This sequence joins TRBV12-3 or TRBV12-4 and TRBJ2-7; perhaps TRBD1 as D (5 bases). This CDR3 spans 13 amino acids. V lost 3 bases, J lost 7 bases, and 13 bases lay in between. DNA of the CDR3: TGTGCCAGCAGTTTGGGGCAGGGCGGAGAGCAGTACTTC. Translating gives CASSLGQGGEQYF.

V usage is TRBV29-1 and J usage is TRBJ2-2, with a weak D call TRBD1 (5 bases). Trimming pared 7 bases from V and 4 bases from J, leaving 16 bases between. CDR1 and CDR2 from the germline V gene are SQVTM and ANQGSEA. The CDR3 loop spans 14 amino acids. CDR3 sequence reads: CSAIPSRVTGELFF. The CDR3 DNA is TGCAGCGCTATCCCGAGCAGGGTCACCGGGGAGCTGTTTTTT.

The chain joins TRBV19 to TRBJ1-5, with D possibly TRBD1 on 5 matching bases. This CDR3 contains 13 residues. V was trimmed by 5 bases and J by 2 bases, leaving 7 bases between them. In germline, CDR1 is LNHDA, CDR2 SQIVND (reference sequence). The CDR3 region is CASSLRGNQPQHF. CDR3 nucleotide sequence: TGTGCCAGTAGTCTCAGGGGCAATCAGCCCCAGCATTTT.

In its sample, this clone was seen a few times. The CDR3 DNA is TGTGCCAGCAGCCAAGAAACCACACAGGGCTATGGCTACACCTTC. It specifies CASSQETTQGYGYTF. The chain links TRBV4-2 to TRBJ1-2; weak D call: TRBD1 (6 bases). Between the trimmed V and J ends, which lost 0 bases and 4 bases, there was a span of 12 bases. The length of the CDR3 is 15 residues. CDR1 is LGHNA, CDR2 YNFKEQ, per germline.